A single sample is the source of the 19 T cell receptor beta chains below, sequenced in a study of spatial heterogeneity in lung cancer. This sample's time point: blood at routine non-recurrence follow-up after resection. TCRdb re-analysed the 5' RACE reads in MiXCR, keeping a single row per CDR3 protein. The table includes 43,000 or so distinct CDR3 sequences, about an eighth detected once. The starting material was PBMCs, obtained at follow-up. The source of these receptors is a male donor with early-stage non-small cell lung cancer.

This clonotype was counted between two and nine times. The rearrangement joins TRBV24-1 to TRBJ1-5, with a weak D call TRBD1 (5 bases). CDR3 length equals 15 residues. Deletions cut 10 bases from V and 5 bases from J, with 20 bases between. Germline loops: CDR1 KGHDR, CDR2 SFDVKD. The CDR3 is CATARTGTSDQPQHF. The CDR3 DNA reads TGTGCCACAGCCCGTACCGGGACTTCGGATCAGCCCCAGCATTTT.

This chain links TRBV13 with TRBJ2-1, with 9 bases fitting TRBD2. V lost 6 bases, J lost 8 bases, and 11 bases stayed unmatched. Per germline, CDR1 PRHDT and CDR2 FYEKMQ (reference sequence). CDR3 length: 15 residues. The CDR3 region has the DNA TGTGCCAGCAGAGATAGCGGGAGCCGTATCCATGAGCAGTTCTTC. It is translated as CASRDSGSRIHEQFF.

This clonotype was seen repeatedly, ten times or more. The rearrangement links TRBV15 to TRBJ1-3, with 7 nucleotides matching TRBD1. The germline CDR1 and CDR2 sequences are LNHNV and YYDKDF (reference sequence). The CDR3 totals 16 residues. With 3 bases clipped from V and 1 base from J, the junction kept 6 bases outside the gene matches. CDR3 DNA: TGTGCCACCAGCAGGGGCCTGACAGGGTCTGGAAACACCATATATTTT. Translation gives CATSRGLTGSGNTIYF.

The rearrangement uses TRBV7-9 and TRBJ2-1; D uncertain. The CDR3 loop spans 15 amino acids. V was pared by 3 bases and J by 2 bases, with 11 bases between. Germline V CDR1 and CDR2: SEHNR, FQNEAQ (reference sequence). CDR3 in DNA: TGTGCCAGCAGCTTTGTCTCGTCGGCCTACAATGAGCAGTTCTTC. As protein: CASSFVSSAYNEQFF.

The chain links TRBV15 to TRBJ1-3; no clear D gene. This CDR3 is built from 17 residues. V lost 1 base, J lost 0 bases, and 13 bases lay in between. Germline CDR1 is LNHNV and CDR2 is YYDKDF (reference sequence). CDR3: CATSRAWTAYSGNTIYF. In DNA form, the CDR3 reads TGTGCCACCAGCAGAGCTTGGACCGCTTACTCTGGAAACACCATATATTTT.

CDR3 amino acids: CAWGQSTNEKLFF. Here the CDR3 DNA reads TGTGCCTGGGGACAGTCAACTAATGAAAAACTGTTTTTT. The chain joins TRBV30 to TRBJ1-4, with D possibly TRBD1 on 6 matching bases. The CDR3 has 13 amino acids. Trimming shortened V by 5 bases and J by 0 bases, and 7 bases separated the two germline ends. Germline V gives CDR1 GTSNPN, CDR2 SVGIG (reference sequence). Full variable domain (outside the CDR3, taken from reference TRBV30 and TRBJ1-4): SQTIHQWPATLVQPVGSPLSLECTVEGTSNPNLYWYRQAAGRGLQLLFYSVGIGQISSEVPQNLSASRPQDRQFILSSKKLLLSDSGFYLCAWGQSTNEKLFFGSGTQLSVL.

J is TRBJ2-6 and V is TRBV5-1; a possible D gene is TRBD1 (5 bases). The CDR3 is 17 residues long. CDR1 is SGHRS and CDR2 is YFSETQ in the germline V gene. Trimming left V 6 bases short and J 0 bases short, with 16 bases between. CDR3 amino acids: CASTPPSQGSGANVLTF. CDR3 bases: TGCGCCAGCACCCCTCCAAGCCAGGGCTCTGGGGCCAACGTCCTGACTTTC.

This clonotype was recorded many times. The chain employs TRBV12-3 or TRBV12-4 and TRBJ1-5, with TRBD1 matching 10 bases. The CDR3 is made up of 17 amino acids. Losses at the gene ends were 0 bases for V and 3 bases for J; bases not matched to a gene: 5. This CDR3 reads CASSLALGTGANQPQHF. As DNA, the CDR3 is TGTGCCAGCAGTTTAGCGCTTGGGACAGGGGCCAATCAGCCCCAGCATTTT.

This clonotype was seen ten or more times. This rearrangement joins TRBV7-2 to TRBJ2-1; no clear D. The length of the CDR3 is 14 residues. Germline loops: CDR1 SGHTA, CDR2 FQGNSA. Trimming took 5 bases from V and 9 from J, leaving 17 bases between them. The DNA for the CDR3 is TGTGCCAGCAGCCCCCGATATAATTCGGGTGAGCAGTTCTTC. Translation gives CASSPRYNSGEQFF.

This clonotype came up many times. The V gene is TRBV14, the J gene TRBJ1-1; the match to TRBD1 covers 8 bases. The CDR3 contains 17 residues. Germline CDR1 reads SGHDN; CDR2 reads FVKESK. After removal of 4 bases from V and 0 bases from J, the junction contained 10 bases not matched to a gene. The CDR3 DNA sequence: TGTGCCAGCAGCCTACTGACTCGGACAGGGATGAACACTGAAGCTTTCTTT. Protein sequence: CASSLLTRTGMNTEAFF.

The chain employs TRBV20-1 and TRBJ2-2; D is undetermined. Germline CDR1 DFQATT, CDR2 SNEGSKA (reference sequence). Trimming left V 3 bases short and J 2 bases short, with 13 bases between. The CDR3 has 15 amino acids. The CDR3 region is CSASWVETNTGELFF. As DNA, the CDR3 is TGCAGTGCTAGTTGGGTCGAGACTAACACCGGGGAGCTGTTTTTT.

J is TRBJ2-1 and V is TRBV5-1; 11 nucleotides agree with TRBD2. V was pared by 4 bases and J by 5 bases, with 5 bases of the junction left unmatched. Germline CDR1 is SGHRS and CDR2 is YFSETQ. The length of the CDR3 is 15 residues. This CDR3 is CASSPLAGANNEQFF. The DNA of the CDR3 is TGCGCCAGCAGCCCACTAGCGGGGGCTAACAATGAGCAGTTCTTC.

This rearrangement joins TRBV3-1 to TRBJ2-2, with D maybe TRBD1 (5 bases). There are 14 residues in the CDR3. CDR1 LGHDT and CDR2 YNNKEL come from the germline V gene (reference sequence). V was pared by 0 bases and J by 4 bases, with 6 bases between. CDR3 nucleotide sequence: TGTGCCAGCAGCCAAGATCAGGGCACCGGGGAGCTGTTTTTT. Protein product: CASSQDQGTGELFF.

The chain combines TRBV28 with TRBJ1-1, with D tentatively TRBD1 (5 bases). V lost 6 bases, J lost 4 bases, and 15 bases lay in between. Germline assignment: CDR1 MDHEN and CDR2 SYDVKM. The length of the CDR3 is 14 residues. In DNA, the CDR3 is TGTGCCAGCAGCCCCCGCGGGGGTACCACTGAAGCTTTCTTT. It is translated as CASSPRGGTTEAFF. Together with reference TRBV28 and TRBJ1-1, the CDR3 gives the full variable domain: DVKVTQSSRYLVKRTGEKVFLECVQDMDHENMFWYRQDPGLGLRLIYFSYDVKMKEKGDIPEGYSVSREKKERFSLILESASTNQTSMYLCASSPRGGTTEAFFGQGTRLTVV.

This clonotype was observed a few times. The rearrangement joins TRBV4-3 to TRBJ2-7, with D unresolved. The CDR3 covers 14 residues. The germline V and J ends were trimmed by 0 bases and 0 bases, with 6 bases remaining between them. Germline assignment: CDR1 LGHNA and CDR2 YSLEER. The CDR3 protein is CASSQDPASYEQYF. The CDR3 DNA follows: TGCGCCAGCAGCCAAGACCCGGCCTCCTACGAGCAGTACTTC.

The chain is built from TRBV11-1 and TRBJ2-7, with D tentatively TRBD2 (5 bases). The CDR3 contains 14 residues. V dropped 0 bases and J dropped 0 bases, with 6 bases sitting between them. Germline CDR1 reads SGHAT; CDR2 reads FQDESV (reference sequence). The CDR3, as DNA: TGTGCCAGCAGCTTAGCGGAGGCCTCCTACGAGCAGTACTTC. Translated, it gives CASSLAEASYEQYF.

The chain carries TRBV7-2 and TRBJ2-7; 8 bases are a match to TRBD1. The germline V gene encodes CDR1 SGHTA and CDR2 FQGNSA. The CDR3 length is 15 residues. Germline trimming cut 5 bases from V and 4 bases from J; bases unmatched to any gene: 10. Here the CDR3 reads CASSTQAGGRYEQYF. In DNA form, the CDR3 reads TGTGCCAGCAGCACTCAGGCAGGGGGCAGGTACGAGCAGTACTTC.

In this sample, this clonotype turned up a few times. The chain joins TRBV12-3 or TRBV12-4 to TRBJ2-5, with TRBD2 identical over 8 bases. The CDR3 runs 18 residues. Trimming at V came to 1 base and at J to 1 base, leaving 11 bases not matched to a gene. CDR3: CASSLGPSSGVLQETQYF. The CDR3 DNA is TGTGCCAGCAGTTTAGGGCCTAGTAGCGGGGTTCTCCAAGAGACCCAGTACTTC.

This clonotype was found many times. The rearrangement links TRBV30 to TRBJ2-1, with TRBD2 matching over 9 bases. The V segment lost 5 bases and the J segment 7 bases; nucleotides outside the gene matches: 6. Germline loops: CDR1 GTSNPN, CDR2 SVGIG (reference sequence). The CDR3 is 13 residues long. The CDR3 DNA reads TGTGCCTGGTCGGGACTAGCCGTGAATGAGCAGTTCTTC. Protein: CAWSGLAVNEQFF.